This TCR beta chain appears in the sequencing data of a study of CD8+CD57+ T cells in acquired aplastic anemia. Genomic DNA, serving as template, underwent TCR beta VDJ and CDR3 profiling. TCRdb redid the calling of the reads with MiXCR, one entry per CDR3 protein. The sample shows 150,000 to 200,000 distinct CDR3 sequences, around 50% of them seen only once. Whole-study results and caveats: Statistical testing detected no significant gap in CD8+ Simpson's diversity between patients and controls.

Germline V lookup: CDR1 SNHLY, CDR2 FYNNEI. This CDR3 has 13 residues. V trimming: 9 bases; J trimming: 6 bases; junction bases outside the gene matches: 8. About this clonotype: The antigen is undetermined.

CD8+CD57+ cell expansion had been shown by flow cytometry in patients chosen for sequencing. Every one of the patients had aplastic anemia (severe, acquired). Patients were treatment-naive when blood was sampled. The sequenced sample consisted of sorted CD4+, CD8+, or CD8+CD57+ T cells (not recorded which) from PBMCs. The chain couples TRBV2 to TRBJ2-7, with 10 bases matching TRBD2. The source of this sequence is a human donor with aplastic anemia. CDR3 nucleotide sequence: TGTGCCAGTTCTCTAGCGGGAGATCGCGAGCAGTACTTC. Translation: CASSLAGDREQYF.